These T cell receptor beta chains were read from a single sample in a study of siplizumab effects on memory and regulatory T cells. Sequencing was performed with immunoSEQ multiplex PCR; in TCRdb, only in-frame clones are kept and a portion is missing. The sample has about 100,000 clones, 92% seen once. What was sequenced was non-Treg CD4+ T cells sorted from blood. These receptors all come from a human donor in good health. Each CDR3 is given with its conserved first and last residue. Fields, in order: clone size, J gene, V gene, D gene, CDR3 DNA, CDR3 protein. A D gene is named only where the DNA matches it firmly. Clone size is not always given. Where it is, it says once, few, many or a class for expanded clones.

abundance: -
j_gene: TRBJ2-7
v_gene: TRBV25-1
d_gene: -
CDR3nt: TGTGCCAGCAGTGATGCAGGGTTTACCTACGAGCAGTACTTC
CDR3aa: CASSDAGFTYEQYF

abundance: -
j_gene: TRBJ2-7
v_gene: TRBV30
d_gene: -
CDR3nt: TGTGCCTGGAGTGGGTTCTTGGTCGGCGAGCAGTACTTC
CDR3aa: CAWSGFLVGEQYF

abundance: -
j_gene: TRBJ1-2
v_gene: TRBV11-3
d_gene: -
CDR3nt: TGTGCCAGCAGCTTAGGGGGGGATGGCTACACCTTC
CDR3aa: CASSLGGDGYTF

abundance: -
j_gene: TRBJ2-7
v_gene: TRBV19
d_gene: -
CDR3nt: TGTGCCAGTAGTATAGGCAGCCATACGTACGAGCAGTACTTC
CDR3aa: CASSIGSHTYEQYF

abundance: -
j_gene: TRBJ1-4
v_gene: TRBV14
d_gene: -
CDR3nt: TGTGCCAGCAGCCCCCGGACGGGCAGTCGGGGTGAAAAACTGTTTTTT
CDR3aa: CASSPRTGSRGEKLFF

abundance: -
j_gene: TRBJ1-1
v_gene: TRBV5-1
d_gene: TRBD1
CDR3nt: TGCGCCAGCAGCTTTGGGGACAGAAAGAACACTGAAGCTTTCTTT
CDR3aa: CASSFGDRKNTEAFF

abundance: once
j_gene: TRBJ2-1
v_gene: TRBV4-3
d_gene: TRBD2
CDR3nt: TGCGCCAGCAGCTGGAATAGCGGGAGCGTTGAGCAGTTCTTC
CDR3aa: CASSWNSGSVEQFF

abundance: -
j_gene: TRBJ2-6
v_gene: TRBV10-3
d_gene: -
CDR3nt: TGTGCCATCAGTGAACATGGAGCTGGGGCCAACGTCCTGACTTTC
CDR3aa: CAISEHGAGANVLTF

abundance: -
j_gene: TRBJ2-3
v_gene: TRBV19
d_gene: -
CDR3nt: TGTGCCAGTAGTGTATATAATACTGGGACAGATACGCAGTATTTT
CDR3aa: CASSVYNTGTDTQYF

abundance: -
j_gene: TRBJ1-2
v_gene: TRBV5-8
d_gene: -
CDR3nt: TGTGCCAGCAGCTTGTCTGGGGGCGATGGCTACACCTTC
CDR3aa: CASSLSGGDGYTF

abundance: -
j_gene: TRBJ2-2
v_gene: TRBV19
d_gene: -
CDR3nt: TGTGCCAGTAGTACGGGCCGGTTGGGAGCCGGGGAGCTGTTTTTT
CDR3aa: CASSTGRLGAGELFF

abundance: -
j_gene: TRBJ1-5
v_gene: TRBV9
d_gene: -
CDR3nt: TGTGCCAGCAGCGTAGTCCGGGCTAGGGCTGGTCAGCCCCAGCATTTT
CDR3aa: CASSVVRARAGQPQHF

abundance: -
j_gene: TRBJ1-2
v_gene: TRBV19
d_gene: -
CDR3nt: TGTGCCAGTACCCCACCAAACAGGAACTATGGCTACACCTTC
CDR3aa: CASTPPNRNYGYTF

abundance: -
j_gene: TRBJ1-5
v_gene: TRBV10-3
d_gene: -
CDR3nt: TGTGCCATCAGTGTTACGGCAGGGGAGGTCCCCCAGCATTTT
CDR3aa: CAISVTAGEVPQHF

abundance: -
j_gene: TRBJ2-3
v_gene: TRBV4-2
d_gene: TRBD2
CDR3nt: TGTGCCAGCAGCCACGCATCCCTCGGACTAGCGGGAGAGGATACGCAGTATTTT
CDR3aa: CASSHASLGLAGEDTQYF

abundance: -
j_gene: TRBJ1-2
v_gene: TRBV5-1
d_gene: -
CDR3nt: TGCGCCAGCAGCTTGGAAGGACAGTCACACTATGGCTACACCTTC
CDR3aa: CASSLEGQSHYGYTF

abundance: -
j_gene: TRBJ2-7
v_gene: TRBV28
d_gene: TRBD2
CDR3nt: TGTGCCAGCAGACTAGCGGGAGTACACGAGCAGTACTTC
CDR3aa: CASRLAGVHEQYF

abundance: -
j_gene: TRBJ2-5
v_gene: TRBV5-4
d_gene: TRBD2
CDR3nt: TGTGCCAGCAGCCCCAGACTAGCGGGAGTGGAGACCCAGTACTTC
CDR3aa: CASSPRLAGVETQYF

abundance: -
j_gene: TRBJ2-5
v_gene: TRBV5-5
d_gene: -
CDR3nt: TGTGCCAGCAGCTCCACCCCGGACAGTTTTCAAGAGACCCAGTACTTC
CDR3aa: CASSSTPDSFQETQYF

abundance: once
j_gene: TRBJ1-2
v_gene: TRBV6-5
d_gene: -
CDR3nt: TGTGCCAGCAGTTATTCGGAGTATGGCTACACCTTC
CDR3aa: CASSYSEYGYTF

abundance: -
j_gene: TRBJ2-7
v_gene: TRBV5-5
d_gene: TRBD1
CDR3nt: TGTGCCAGCAGCTTGGGTCAGGGGGTCACCTACGAGCAGTACTTC
CDR3aa: CASSLGQGVTYEQYF

abundance: -
j_gene: TRBJ2-5
v_gene: TRBV4-2
d_gene: -
CDR3nt: TGTGCCAGCAGCCAAGAAAACAGCCAAGAGACCCAGTACTTC
CDR3aa: CASSQENSQETQYF

abundance: -
j_gene: TRBJ1-2
v_gene: TRBV10-3
d_gene: -
CDR3nt: TGTGCCATCAACCCAGGGGCCAAGCACGATGGCTACACCTTC
CDR3aa: CAINPGAKHDGYTF

abundance: -
j_gene: TRBJ2-7
v_gene: TRBV2
d_gene: TRBD2
CDR3nt: TGTGCCAGCAGTGGTAGGGGACTAGCGGGTTCGGGGTCCTACGAGCAGTACTTC
CDR3aa: CASSGRGLAGSGSYEQYF

abundance: -
j_gene: TRBJ1-4
v_gene: TRBV10-2
d_gene: TRBD1
CDR3nt: TGCGCCAGCAGCCTTGGACAGGGTGCAGAAAAACTGTTTTTT
CDR3aa: CASSLGQGAEKLFF

abundance: -
j_gene: TRBJ1-1
v_gene: TRBV9
d_gene: -
CDR3nt: TGTGCCAGCAGCGTAGACACCCTGAACACTGAAGCTTTCTTT
CDR3aa: CASSVDTLNTEAFF

abundance: few
j_gene: TRBJ1-2
v_gene: TRBV18
d_gene: TRBD1
CDR3nt: TGTGCCAGCTCACCACTCTTAACAGGGGATGATGGCTACACCTTC
CDR3aa: CASSPLLTGDDGYTF

abundance: -
j_gene: TRBJ1-1
v_gene: TRBV4-3
d_gene: -
CDR3nt: TGCGCCAGCAGCCAACGTACTGGACTCCCGAACACTGAAGCTTTCTTT
CDR3aa: CASSQRTGLPNTEAFF

abundance: -
j_gene: TRBJ1-1
v_gene: TRBV29-1
d_gene: -
CDR3nt: TGCAGCGTTTATCCGTCTGGGGACACAGTCGCTTTCTTT
CDR3aa: CSVYPSGDTVAFF

abundance: -
j_gene: TRBJ1-4
v_gene: TRBV5-5
d_gene: -
CDR3nt: TGTGCCAGCAGCTTGTTTGGAAAGAGGGATGAAAAACTGTTTTTT
CDR3aa: CASSLFGKRDEKLFF

abundance: -
j_gene: TRBJ1-2
v_gene: TRBV11-2
d_gene: -
CDR3nt: TGTGCCAGCAGCTCGGTACGGGGGTGGGGCTACACCTTC
CDR3aa: CASSSVRGWGYTF

abundance: -
j_gene: TRBJ2-1
v_gene: TRBV9
d_gene: TRBD1
CDR3nt: TGTGCCAGCAGCAGAGGGACAGTCTACAATGAGCAGTTCTTC
CDR3aa: CASSRGTVYNEQFF

abundance: -
j_gene: TRBJ2-7
v_gene: TRBV7-2
d_gene: TRBD2
CDR3nt: TGTGCCAGCAGCGCCGGGGGGATCTTAAGCTACGAGCAGTACTTC
CDR3aa: CASSAGGILSYEQYF

abundance: -
j_gene: TRBJ1-2
v_gene: TRBV7-2
d_gene: -
CDR3nt: TGTGCCAGCAGCTTAGACGGCAGCTATGGCTACACCTTC
CDR3aa: CASSLDGSYGYTF

abundance: once
j_gene: TRBJ1-4
v_gene: TRBV4-1
d_gene: TRBD1
CDR3nt: TGCGCCAGCAGCCATGGGGGGACAGGGAATGAAAAACTGTTTTTT
CDR3aa: CASSHGGTGNEKLFF

abundance: few
j_gene: TRBJ2-1
v_gene: TRBV6-5
d_gene: -
CDR3nt: TGTGCCAGCTCGAGGTCGGGTAATGAGCAGTTCTTC
CDR3aa: CASSRSGNEQFF

abundance: once
j_gene: TRBJ2-7
v_gene: TRBV23-1
d_gene: TRBD1
CDR3nt: TGCGCCAGCAGTCTTATTCTACCGGGACAGGGGACCCACGAGCAGTACTTC
CDR3aa: CASSLILPGQGTHEQYF

abundance: -
j_gene: TRBJ2-7
v_gene: TRBV28
d_gene: TRBD2
CDR3nt: TGTGCCAGCAGTTTAGGGACTCGGGGGCAGGGTAGCGGGAGGACCTACGAGCAGTACTTC
CDR3aa: CASSLGTRGQGSGRTYEQYF

abundance: -
j_gene: TRBJ2-2
v_gene: TRBV7-7
d_gene: TRBD1
CDR3nt: TGTGCTAGCAGCTTGGGACAGGGACAGACCGGGGAGCTGTTTTTT
CDR3aa: CASSLGQGQTGELFF